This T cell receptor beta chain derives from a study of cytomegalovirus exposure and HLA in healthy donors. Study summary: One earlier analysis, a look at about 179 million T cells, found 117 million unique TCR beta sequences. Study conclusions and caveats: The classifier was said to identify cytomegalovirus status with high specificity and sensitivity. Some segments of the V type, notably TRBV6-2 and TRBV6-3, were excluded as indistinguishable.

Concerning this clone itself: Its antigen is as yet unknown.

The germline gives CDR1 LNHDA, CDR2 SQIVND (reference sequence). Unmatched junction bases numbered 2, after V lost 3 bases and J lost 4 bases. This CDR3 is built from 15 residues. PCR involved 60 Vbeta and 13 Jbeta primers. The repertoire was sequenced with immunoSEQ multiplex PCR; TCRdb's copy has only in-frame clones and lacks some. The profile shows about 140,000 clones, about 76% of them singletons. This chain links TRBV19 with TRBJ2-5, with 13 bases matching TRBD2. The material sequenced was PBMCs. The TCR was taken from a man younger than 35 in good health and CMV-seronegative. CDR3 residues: CASSIGTSGVETQYF. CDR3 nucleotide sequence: TGTGCCAGTAGTATCGGGACTAGCGGGGTAGAGACCCAGTACTTC.